Listed below are T cell receptor beta chains from one sample, sequenced in a study of T cell responses to AZD1222 COVID-19 vaccine. TCRdb's copy holds only in-frame clones and misses some; the assay was immunoSEQ multiplex PCR. The sample shows roughly 99,000 clones, around 90% of them seen only once. The material was peripheral blood, obtained on day 0 of AZD1222 vaccination. These receptors all stem from an adult in good health. The CDR3 runs from the conserved cysteine through the conserved F or W.

V	J	CDR3
TRBV5-1	TRBJ1-1	CASSPDLNTEAFF
TRBV29-1	TRBJ2-3	CSGQLVSDTQYF
TRBV6-6	TRBJ1-5	CASNLRGEAQPQHF
TRBV6-1	TRBJ1-2	CASSEWGRTNNYGYTF
TRBV12-3/TRBV12-4	TRBJ2-1	CASSLLLGGEQFF
TRBV18	TRBJ1-5	CASSQFSTGGGNQPQHF
TRBV5-1	TRBJ2-1	CASSSLAGGYNEQFF
TRBV25-1	TRBJ1-5	CASSELGGGNQPQHF
TRBV21-1	TRBJ1-4	CASSKPGTGEKLFF
TRBV11-2	TRBJ2-3	CASSLERGGTDTQYF
TRBV19	TRBJ1-1	CARLGEASNTEAFF
TRBV10-3	TRBJ2-1	CAIGSMGPNNEQFF
TRBV12-1	TRBJ2-7	CASRRGPTHEQYF
TRBV7-2	TRBJ1-3	CASSLVGGTGNTIYF
TRBV30	TRBJ2-1	CAWIPGWDDYNEQFF
TRBV24-1	TRBJ2-6	CATSDPTNAGANVLTF
TRBV7-2	TRBJ1-5	CASSLWAGTDQPQHF
TRBV6-2/TRBV6-3	TRBJ2-1	CASSPGGAQFF
TRBV11-2	TRBJ2-3	CASSSWITDTQYF
TRBV6-5	TRBJ1-1	CASSYSTRGNTEAFF
TRBV4-3	TRBJ2-2	CASSQYVTGLAGGPNTGELFF
TRBV3-1/TRBV3-2	TRBJ2-3	CASSQDLGLAGGSTDTQYF
TRBV27	TRBJ2-3	CASRTGTSGRAPDTQYF
TRBV5-1	TRBJ1-5	CASSLGPLGAPDQPQHF
TRBV14	TRBJ1-2	CASSQTVANYGYTF